The rows below give T cell receptor beta chains drawn from one sample of a study of T cell repertoires in cytomegalovirus infection. TCRdb ran MiXCR on the reads and lists one entry per CDR3 protein. The sample has approximately 990,000 distinct CDR3 sequences, approximately 33% seen once. These TCRs' antigens remain unknown. The material was cultured CD8+ T cells from PBMCs, obtained from culture after CMV antigen stimulation. The receptors here all came from a human donor in good health (CMV status not recorded). Some clones in this sample may be carry-over from other donors' samples. Each CDR3 is given with its conserved first and last residue. D genes are given only for firm matches.

V gene: TRBV7-6; D gene: .; J gene: TRBJ1-5; CDR3 protein: CASSAVNSNQPQHF
V gene: TRBV7-8; D gene: TRBD1; J gene: TRBJ2-1; CDR3 protein: CASSLKGALGDNEQFF
V gene: TRBV14; D gene: .; J gene: TRBJ2-3; CDR3 protein: CASSPGHYTDTQYF
V gene: TRBV7-9; D gene: .; J gene: TRBJ1-1; CDR3 protein: CASSWDNTEAFF
V gene: TRBV29-1; D gene: TRBD1; J gene: TRBJ1-2; CDR3 protein: CSVDTGDYGYTF
V gene: TRBV7-6; D gene: .; J gene: TRBJ2-1; CDR3 protein: CASMSPSSEQFF
V gene: TRBV7-2; D gene: .; J gene: TRBJ2-5; CDR3 protein: CASSAGTAWGETQYF
V gene: TRBV7-9; D gene: TRBD2; J gene: TRBJ2-2; CDR3 protein: CASSLEDTIASGVLTGELFF
V gene: TRBV7-3; D gene: .; J gene: TRBJ2-3; CDR3 protein: CASSLGTGPLLSTDTQYF
V gene: TRBV9; D gene: TRBD1; J gene: TRBJ2-6; CDR3 protein: CASSIQGSVRSGANVLTF
V gene: TRBV20-1; D gene: TRBD2; J gene: TRBJ2-1; CDR3 protein: CSAPGLAEQFF
V gene: TRBV19; D gene: .; J gene: TRBJ1-1; CDR3 protein: CASSRGTAGTEAFF
V gene: TRBV7-8; D gene: .; J gene: TRBJ1-5; CDR3 protein: CASSFGDISNQPQHF
V gene: TRBV18; D gene: .; J gene: TRBJ2-1; CDR3 protein: CANRGGGPSYNEQFF
V gene: TRBV7-6; D gene: .; J gene: TRBJ1-1; CDR3 protein: CASSPLGGGRSAFF
V gene: TRBV7-4; D gene: TRBD2; J gene: TRBJ2-1; CDR3 protein: CASSLGGGPRGEQFF
V gene: TRBV4-1; D gene: TRBD2; J gene: TRBJ2-1; CDR3 protein: CASSQEIGGANNEQFF
V gene: TRBV2; D gene: TRBD1; J gene: TRBJ1-2; CDR3 protein: CASPDRVEGYTF
V gene: TRBV4-1; D gene: TRBD2; J gene: TRBJ2-7; CDR3 protein: CASSQELAGATYEQYF
V gene: TRBV28; D gene: TRBD2; J gene: TRBJ2-3; CDR3 protein: CASSPRTSGAFGDTQYF
V gene: TRBV10-3; D gene: TRBD2; J gene: TRBJ2-1; CDR3 protein: CAISESGGAYYEQFF
V gene: TRBV6-2/TRBV6-3; D gene: .; J gene: TRBJ1-5; CDR3 protein: CASSYSRQAPNQPQHF
V gene: TRBV28; D gene: TRBD1; J gene: TRBJ1-6; CDR3 protein: CASSQRIKQGARESPLHF
V gene: TRBV7-6; D gene: TRBD1; J gene: TRBJ2-7; CDR3 protein: CASTPGTASYEQYF
V gene: TRBV25-1; D gene: TRBD1; J gene: TRBJ1-6; CDR3 protein: CASTPTGQGSSPLHF
V gene: TRBV7-6; D gene: .; J gene: TRBJ2-7; CDR3 protein: CASAAGTYEQYF
V gene: TRBV7-9; D gene: TRBD1; J gene: TRBJ2-5; CDR3 protein: CASSPGTGLEKTQYF
V gene: TRBV6-5; D gene: .; J gene: TRBJ2-1; CDR3 protein: CASSSSQGTGNEQFF
V gene: TRBV20-1; D gene: TRBD2; J gene: TRBJ2-1; CDR3 protein: CSGTSGGAGEQFF
V gene: TRBV7-6; D gene: .; J gene: TRBJ2-2; CDR3 protein: CASTPEGTGELFF
V gene: TRBV12-5; D gene: .; J gene: TRBJ2-7; CDR3 protein: CASGLPLEQYF
V gene: TRBV14; D gene: TRBD1; J gene: TRBJ2-1; CDR3 protein: CASSHTGTGDEQFF
V gene: TRBV6-5; D gene: TRBD2; J gene: TRBJ2-3; CDR3 protein: CASSSTTSGGAADTQYF